This T cell receptor (beta chain) was observed in a study of T cell responses to AZD1222 COVID-19 vaccine. Trimming left V 4 bases short and J 0 bases short, with 10 bases between. The germline V gene has CDR1 LNHDA and CDR2 SQIVND (reference sequence). CDR3 length: 15 amino acids. Clones were sequenced by immunoSEQ multiplex PCR, and TCRdb holds only the in-frame ones, with some missing. The table has about 120,000 clones, about 85% seen once. This chain uses TRBV19 with TRBJ1-5; no clear D gene. The clonotype originates from an adult who received the AZD1222 COVID-19 vaccine. The sequenced sample was peripheral blood, obtained 28 days after the second AZD1222 dose. CDR3 in DNA: TGTGCCAGTAGTAAGAGTGAGAATAGCAATCAGCCCCAGCATTTT. This gives the protein CASSKSENSNQPQHF.